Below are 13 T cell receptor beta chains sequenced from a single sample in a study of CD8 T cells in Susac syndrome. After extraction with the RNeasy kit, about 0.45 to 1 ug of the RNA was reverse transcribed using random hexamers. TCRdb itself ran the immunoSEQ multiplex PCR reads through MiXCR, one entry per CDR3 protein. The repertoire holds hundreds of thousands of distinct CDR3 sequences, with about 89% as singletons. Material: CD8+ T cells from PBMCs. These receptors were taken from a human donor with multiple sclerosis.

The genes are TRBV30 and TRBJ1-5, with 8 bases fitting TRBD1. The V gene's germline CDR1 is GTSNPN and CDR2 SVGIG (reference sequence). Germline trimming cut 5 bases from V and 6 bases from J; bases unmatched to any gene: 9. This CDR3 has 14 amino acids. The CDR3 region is CAWAPGQGGQPQHF. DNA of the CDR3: TGTGCCTGGGCCCCTGGACAGGGCGGTCAGCCCCAGCATTTT.

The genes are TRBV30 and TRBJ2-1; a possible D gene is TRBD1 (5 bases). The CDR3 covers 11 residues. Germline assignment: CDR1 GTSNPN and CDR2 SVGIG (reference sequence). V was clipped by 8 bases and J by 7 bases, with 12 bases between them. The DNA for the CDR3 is TGTGCCGCCCGGACAAGGAATGAGCAGTTCTTC. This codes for CAARTRNEQFF. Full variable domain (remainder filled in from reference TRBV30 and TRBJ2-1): SQTIHQWPATLVQPVGSPLSLECTVEGTSNPNLYWYRQAAGRGLQLLFYSVGIGQISSEVPQNLSASRPQDRQFILSSKKLLLSDSGFYLCAARTRNEQFFGPGTRLTVL.

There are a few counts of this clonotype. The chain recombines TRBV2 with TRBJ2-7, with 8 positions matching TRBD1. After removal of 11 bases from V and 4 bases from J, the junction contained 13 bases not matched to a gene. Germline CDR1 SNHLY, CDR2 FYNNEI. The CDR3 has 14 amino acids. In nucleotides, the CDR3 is TGTGCCGTCACGGAGAAAGGACAGGGTTACGAGCAGTACTTC. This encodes CAVTEKGQGYEQYF. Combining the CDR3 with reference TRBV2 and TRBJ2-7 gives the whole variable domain EPEVTQTPSHQVTQMGQEVILRCVPISNHLYFYWYRQILGQKVEFLVSFYNNEISEKSEIFDDQFSVERPDGSNFTLKIRSTKLEDSAMYFCAVTEKGQGYEQYFGPGTRLTVT.

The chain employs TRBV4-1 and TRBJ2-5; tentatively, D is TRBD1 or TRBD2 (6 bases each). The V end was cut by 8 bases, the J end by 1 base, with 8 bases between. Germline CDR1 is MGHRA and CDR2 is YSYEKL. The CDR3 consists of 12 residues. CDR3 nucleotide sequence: TGCGCCAGCCGGGGGCCCCAAGAGACCCAGTACTTC. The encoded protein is CASRGPQETQYF.

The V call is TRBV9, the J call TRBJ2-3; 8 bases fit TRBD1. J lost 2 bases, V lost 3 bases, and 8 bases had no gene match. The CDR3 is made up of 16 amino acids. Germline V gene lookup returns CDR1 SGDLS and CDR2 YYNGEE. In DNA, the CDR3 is TGTGCCAGCAGCGACGGGACAGGAACAAACACAGATACGCAGTATTTT. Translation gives CASSDGTGTNTDTQYF.

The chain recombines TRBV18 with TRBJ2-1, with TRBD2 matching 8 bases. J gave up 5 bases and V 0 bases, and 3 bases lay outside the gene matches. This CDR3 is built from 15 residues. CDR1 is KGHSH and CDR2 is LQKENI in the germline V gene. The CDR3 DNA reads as TGTGCCAGCTCACCACCGGGACTAGTGGACAATGAGCAGTTCTTC. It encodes CASSPPGLVDNEQFF.

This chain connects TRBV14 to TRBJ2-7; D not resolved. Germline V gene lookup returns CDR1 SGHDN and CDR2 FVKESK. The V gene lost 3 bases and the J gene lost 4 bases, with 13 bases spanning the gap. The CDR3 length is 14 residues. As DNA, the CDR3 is TGTGCCAGCAGCCATGTCGGTGATGGTTACGAGCAGTACTTC. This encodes CASSHVGDGYEQYF. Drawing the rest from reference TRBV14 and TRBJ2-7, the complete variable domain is EAGVTQFPSHSVIEKGQTVTLRCDPISGHDNLYWYRRVMGKEIKFLLHFVKESKQDESGMPNNRFLAERTGGTYSTLKVQPAELEDSGVYFCASSHVGDGYEQYFGPGTRLTVT.

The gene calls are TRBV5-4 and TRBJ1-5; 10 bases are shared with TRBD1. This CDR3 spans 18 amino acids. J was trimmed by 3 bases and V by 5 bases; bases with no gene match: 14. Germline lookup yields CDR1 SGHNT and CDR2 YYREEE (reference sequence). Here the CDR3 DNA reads TGTGCCAGCAGGGTATGGGGAGCGGGACAGGGGAACAATCAGCCCCAGCATTTT. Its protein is CASRVWGAGQGNNQPQHF.

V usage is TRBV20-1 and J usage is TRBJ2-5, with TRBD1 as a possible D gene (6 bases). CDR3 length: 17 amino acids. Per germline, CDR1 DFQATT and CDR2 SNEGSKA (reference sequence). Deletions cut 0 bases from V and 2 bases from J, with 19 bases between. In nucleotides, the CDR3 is TGCAGTGCTAGAGATGCAGGGGAGAGAAGCACGCAAGAGACCCAGTACTTC. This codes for CSARDAGERSTQETQYF.

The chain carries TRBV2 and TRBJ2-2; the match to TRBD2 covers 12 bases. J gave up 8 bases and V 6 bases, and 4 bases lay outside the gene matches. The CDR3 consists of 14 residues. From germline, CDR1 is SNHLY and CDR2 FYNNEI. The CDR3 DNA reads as TGTGCCAGCAGGATGACTAGCGGGAGTGGGGAGCTGTTTTTT. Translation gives CASRMTSGSGELFF.

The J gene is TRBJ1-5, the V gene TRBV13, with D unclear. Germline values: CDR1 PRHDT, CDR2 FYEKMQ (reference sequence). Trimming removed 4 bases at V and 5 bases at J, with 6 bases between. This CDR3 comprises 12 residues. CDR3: CASSSRDQPQHF. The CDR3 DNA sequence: TGTGCCAGCAGCTCCCGAGATCAGCCCCAGCATTTT.

For the CDR3, the DNA is TGTGCCAGCAGCCAAGAGGAAACCTACAATGAGCAGTTCTTC. As protein: CASSQEETYNEQFF. This rearrangement joins TRBV14 to TRBJ2-1; no clear D. The length of the CDR3 is 14 residues. CDR1 and CDR2 (germline): SGHDN, FVKESK. V was clipped by 0 bases and J by 2 bases, with 5 bases between them.

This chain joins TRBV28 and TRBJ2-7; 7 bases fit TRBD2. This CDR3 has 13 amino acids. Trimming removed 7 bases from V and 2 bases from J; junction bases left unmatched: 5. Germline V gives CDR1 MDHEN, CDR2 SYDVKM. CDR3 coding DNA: TGTGCCAGCAAGGGCCGGGGGGCCTACGAGCAGTACTTC. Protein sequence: CASKGRGAYEQYF.